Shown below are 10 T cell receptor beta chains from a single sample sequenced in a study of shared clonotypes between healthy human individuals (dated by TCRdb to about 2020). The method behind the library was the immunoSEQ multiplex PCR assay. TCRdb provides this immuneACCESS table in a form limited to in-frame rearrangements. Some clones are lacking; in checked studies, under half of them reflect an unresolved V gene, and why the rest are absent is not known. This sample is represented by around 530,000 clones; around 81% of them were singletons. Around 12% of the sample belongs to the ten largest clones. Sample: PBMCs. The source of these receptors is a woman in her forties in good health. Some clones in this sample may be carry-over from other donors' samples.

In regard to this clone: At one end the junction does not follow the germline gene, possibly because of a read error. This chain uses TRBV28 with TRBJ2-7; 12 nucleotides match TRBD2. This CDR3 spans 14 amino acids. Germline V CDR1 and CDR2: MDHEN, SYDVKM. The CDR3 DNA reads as TGTGCCTCTACGACTAGCGGGAGCTCCCACGAGCAGTACTTC. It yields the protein CASTTSGSSHEQYF.

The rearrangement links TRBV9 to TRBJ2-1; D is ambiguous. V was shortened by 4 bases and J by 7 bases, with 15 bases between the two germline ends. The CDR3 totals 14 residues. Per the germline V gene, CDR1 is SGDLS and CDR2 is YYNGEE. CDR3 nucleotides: TGTGCCAGCAGCTTTTTCCTAGTAGGAAATGAGCAGTTCTTC. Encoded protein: CASSFFLVGNEQFF.

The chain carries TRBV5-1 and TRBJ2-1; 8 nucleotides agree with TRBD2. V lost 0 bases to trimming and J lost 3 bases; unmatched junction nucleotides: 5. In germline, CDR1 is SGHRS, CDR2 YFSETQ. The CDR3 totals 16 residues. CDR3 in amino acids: CASSLERREVYNEQFF. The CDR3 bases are TGCGCCAGCAGCTTGGAAAGGCGGGAGGTCTACAATGAGCAGTTCTTC.

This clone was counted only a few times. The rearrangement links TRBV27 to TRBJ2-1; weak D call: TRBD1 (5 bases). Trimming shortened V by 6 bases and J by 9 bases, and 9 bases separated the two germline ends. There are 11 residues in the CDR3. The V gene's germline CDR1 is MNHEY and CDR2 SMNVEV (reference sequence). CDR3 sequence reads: CASRIRGEQFF. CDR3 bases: TGTGCCAGCAGAATTAGGGGTGAGCAGTTCTTC.

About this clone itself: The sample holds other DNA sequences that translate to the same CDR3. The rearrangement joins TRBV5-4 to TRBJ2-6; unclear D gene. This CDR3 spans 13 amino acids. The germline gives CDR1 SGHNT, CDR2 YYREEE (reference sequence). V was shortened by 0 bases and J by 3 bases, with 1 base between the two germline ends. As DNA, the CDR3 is TGTGCCAGCAGCTTGGTTGGGGCCAACGTCCTGACTTTC. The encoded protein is CASSLVGANVLTF. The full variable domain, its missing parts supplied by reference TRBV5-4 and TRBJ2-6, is ETGVTQSPTHLIKTRGQQVTLRCSSQSGHNTVSWYQQALGQGPQFIFQYYREEENGRGNFPPRFSGLQFPNYSSELNVNALELDDSALYLCASSLVGANVLTFGAGSRLTVL.

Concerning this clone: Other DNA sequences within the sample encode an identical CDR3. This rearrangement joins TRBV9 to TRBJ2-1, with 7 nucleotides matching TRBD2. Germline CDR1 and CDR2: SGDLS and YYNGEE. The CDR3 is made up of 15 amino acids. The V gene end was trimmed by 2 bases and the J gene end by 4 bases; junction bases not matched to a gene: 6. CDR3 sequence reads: CASSVGLAAYNEQFF. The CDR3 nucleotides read TGTGCCAGCAGCGTGGGGCTAGCGGCTTACAATGAGCAGTTCTTC.

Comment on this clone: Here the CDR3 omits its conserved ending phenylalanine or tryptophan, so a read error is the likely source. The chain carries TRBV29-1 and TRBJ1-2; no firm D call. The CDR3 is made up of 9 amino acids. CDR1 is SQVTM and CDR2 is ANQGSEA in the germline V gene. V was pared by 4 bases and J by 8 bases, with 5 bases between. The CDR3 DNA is TGCAGCGTTGCAAAGGGCTACACCCTC. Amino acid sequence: CSVAKGYTL.

The CDR3 sequence is CASSLGLAGAYEQYF. In DNA, the CDR3 is TGTGCCAGCAGCTTGGGACTAGCGGGTGCTTACGAGCAGTACTTC. The rearrangement joins TRBV5-4 to TRBJ2-7; the match to TRBD2 covers 10 bases. The CDR3 loop spans 15 amino acids. With 0 bases clipped from V and 4 bases from J, the junction kept 4 bases outside the gene matches. In germline, CDR1 is SGHNT, CDR2 YYREEE (reference sequence). The complete variable domain, with remaining parts taken from reference TRBV5-4 and TRBJ2-7, reads ETGVTQSPTHLIKTRGQQVTLRCSSQSGHNTVSWYQQALGQGPQFIFQYYREEENGRGNFPPRFSGLQFPNYSSELNVNALELDDSALYLCASSLGLAGAYEQYFGPGTRLTVT.

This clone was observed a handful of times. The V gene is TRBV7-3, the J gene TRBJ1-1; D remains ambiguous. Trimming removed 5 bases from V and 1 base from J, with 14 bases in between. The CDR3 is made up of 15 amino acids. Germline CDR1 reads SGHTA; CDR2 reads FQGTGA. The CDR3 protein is CASSPNVSPNTEAFF. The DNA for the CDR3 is TGTGCCAGCAGCCCCAATGTCTCTCCGAACACTGAAGCTTTCTTT.

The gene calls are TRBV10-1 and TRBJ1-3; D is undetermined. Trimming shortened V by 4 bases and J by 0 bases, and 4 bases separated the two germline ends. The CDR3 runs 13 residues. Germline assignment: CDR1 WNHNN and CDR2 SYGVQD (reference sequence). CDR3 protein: CASSAFSGNTIYF. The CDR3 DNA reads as TGCGCCAGCAGTGCGTTCTCTGGAAACACCATATATTTT.